The next 25 T cell receptor beta chains were all read from a single sample in a study of blood T cell repertoires in COVID-19. Data came from immunoSEQ multiplex PCR; TCRdb stores just in-frame clones and leaves some out. The table includes almost 250,000 clones, approximately 86% detected once. The sample consisted of PBMCs or T cells enriched from blood (not recorded which). The receptors were gathered from a woman in her forties or fifties who had recovered from COVID-19.

V is TRBV6-6 and J is TRBJ1-5; 8 positions agree with TRBD1. Germline loops: CDR1 MNHNY, CDR2 SVGAGI (reference sequence). V trimming: 8 bases; J trimming: 2 bases; junction bases outside the gene matches: 11. The CDR3 runs 16 residues. The chain's CDR3 is CASCDRGRGGNQPQHF. The CDR3 region has the DNA TGTGCCAGCTGCGACAGGGGAAGGGGCGGCAATCAGCCCCAGCATTTT.

The J gene is TRBJ2-1, the V gene TRBV29-1; D is unclear. The germline V and J ends were trimmed by 2 bases and 9 bases, with 14 bases remaining between them. The CDR3 has 13 amino acids. Germline CDR1 reads SQVTM; CDR2 reads ANQGSEA. CDR3 DNA sequence: TGCAGCGTTGAATTGCGATCTGGCGGTGAGCAGTTCTTC. Translated, it gives CSVELRSGGEQFF.

The V call is TRBV14, the J call TRBJ2-1; D gene unclear. The CDR3 is 11 residues long. V was pared by 2 bases and J by 8 bases, with 4 bases between. CDR1 is SGHDN, CDR2 FVKESK, per germline. The chain's CDR3 is CASSQIYEQFF. Here the CDR3 DNA reads TGTGCCAGCAGCCAAATCTATGAGCAGTTCTTC.

V usage is TRBV6-5 and J usage is TRBJ2-1; no clear D. The V end was cut by 4 bases, the J end by 11 bases, with 15 bases between. The germline gives CDR1 MNHEY, CDR2 SVGAGI. CDR3 length: 13 residues. The CDR3 spells CASSSTPYTQQFF. CDR3 sequence (DNA): TGTGCCAGCAGTTCCACCCCTTATACACAGCAGTTCTTC.

The rearrangement joins TRBV4-2 to TRBJ2-2; D may be TRBD2 (6 bases). This CDR3 comprises 16 residues. Germline V lookup: CDR1 LGHNA, CDR2 YNFKEQ. With 5 bases removed from V and 1 base from J, the gap between germline ends came to 14 bases. The CDR3 region is CASSLEGLLNTGELFF. CDR3 DNA sequence: TGTGCCAGCAGCTTGGAGGGACTCCTGAACACCGGGGAGCTGTTTTTT.

The chain couples TRBV12-3 or TRBV12-4 to TRBJ2-2; maybe TRBD1 (6 bases). The CDR3 sequence is 13 residues long. V was clipped by 6 bases and J by 6 bases, with 11 bases between them. The CDR3 coding sequence is TGTGCCAGCAGAGGACAGTGGGCCGGGGAGCTGTTTTTT. Residues: CASRGQWAGELFF.

The chain couples TRBV10-3 to TRBJ2-1, with TRBD1 matching 12 bases. Trimming took 9 bases from V and 8 from J; bases not matched to a gene: 8. This CDR3 has 14 residues. Germline V gene data show CDR1 as ENHRY and CDR2 as SYGVKD. CDR3 sequence: CAIKPGQGADEQFF. The CDR3 nucleotides read TGTGCCATAAAACCGGGACAGGGGGCCGATGAGCAGTTCTTC.

The rearrangement links TRBV19 to TRBJ2-1, with 12 nucleotides matching TRBD2. The CDR3 is 17 amino acids. V was pared by 5 bases and J by 7 bases, with 12 bases of the junction left unmatched. Germline CDR1 and CDR2: LNHDA and SQIVND (reference sequence). CDR3 DNA: TGTGCCAGTAGTGTGCTAGCGGGAGGGCCACATGGGAATGAGCAGTTCTTC. It encodes CASSVLAGGPHGNEQFF.

This clone was seen only once. The CDR3, as DNA: TGTGCCAGCAGCTTAGAGGGACTAGATACGCAGTATTTT. This codes for CASSLEGLDTQYF. V and J are TRBV7-9 and TRBJ2-3; the D gene is possibly TRBD2 (6 bases). This CDR3 is 13 amino acids long. V was cut by 1 base and J by 5 bases, with 7 bases left in between. CDR1 and CDR2 (germline): SEHNR, FQNEAQ (reference sequence).

V gene TRBV7-8 combines with J gene TRBJ2-7; 8 positions agree with TRBD1. Trimming cost V 2 bases and J 4 bases; bases outside gene matches: 10. The CDR3 has 16 amino acids. In germline, CDR1 is SGHVS, CDR2 FQNEAQ. The CDR3 loop reads CASSLRSGGASYEQYF. The CDR3 coding sequence is TGTGCCAGCAGCTTAAGGTCAGGGGGCGCGTCTTACGAGCAGTACTTC.

The gene calls are TRBV19 and TRBJ1-6; possibly TRBD1 for D (6 bases). The CDR3 covers 14 residues. Per germline, CDR1 LNHDA and CDR2 SQIVND (reference sequence). V was trimmed by 4 bases and J by 5 bases, leaving 9 bases between them. The CDR3 region has the DNA TGTGCCAGTAGTACCGCAGGGGATAATTCACCCCTCCACTTT. Translated: CASSTAGDNSPLHF.

The chain recombines TRBV9 with TRBJ2-2, with D perhaps matching TRBD1 (6 bases). This CDR3 contains 17 residues. The ends were cut back, 0 bases at V and 1 base at J, with 13 bases in the middle. Germline-derived CDR1 and CDR2 are SGDLS and YYNGEE. The CDR3 spells CASSVGTDLGNTGELFF. DNA for the CDR3: TGTGCCAGCAGCGTAGGGACAGACCTCGGGAACACCGGGGAGCTGTTTTTT.

The CDR3 nucleotides are TGTGCCAGCAGCTTACGTTTTCAGGGTAGCTATGATACGCAGTATTTT. As protein: CASSLRFQGSYDTQYF. The chain carries TRBV7-2 and TRBJ2-3; tentative D call: TRBD1 (5 bases). Germline CDR1 SGHTA, CDR2 FQGNSA. CDR3 length: 16 amino acids. Trimming cost V 2 bases and J 6 bases, with 18 bases left between them.

The chain links TRBV7-2 to TRBJ1-5, with D hard to call. CDR3 size: 11 residues. Looked up from germline, CDR1 is SGHTA and CDR2 is FQGNSA. V lost 7 bases to trimming and J lost 9 bases, with 10 bases between them. Here the CDR3 DNA reads TGTGCCAGCACCCACGAGGGGCCCCAGCATTTT. Translating it yields CASTHEGPQHF.

The chain joins TRBV11-3 to TRBJ2-1; 9 nucleotides match TRBD2. This CDR3 region has 15 residues. Germline lookup yields CDR1 SGHNT and CDR2 YENEEA. V gave up 5 bases and J gave up 5 bases; unmatched junction bases: 7. The chain's CDR3 is CASSITAGGHNEQFF. Written as DNA, the CDR3 is TGTGCCAGCAGCATAACAGCGGGAGGACACAATGAGCAGTTCTTC.

This chain links TRBV6-5 with TRBJ1-1, with D tentatively TRBD1 (5 bases). The CDR3 extends over 14 amino acids. Per germline, CDR1 MNHEY and CDR2 SVGAGI. The V and J ends lost 6 bases and 1 base respectively, with 12 bases between them. The DNA of the CDR3 is TGTGCCAGCAGACGACAGTCTGAGAACACTGAAGCTTTCTTT. Translation: CASRRQSENTEAFF.

The genes are TRBV29-1 and TRBJ2-2; D might be TRBD1 (5 bases). From germline, CDR1 is SQVTM and CDR2 ANQGSEA. The V and J ends lost 7 bases and 7 bases respectively, with 10 bases between them. The CDR3 sequence is 11 residues long. The CDR3 DNA reads as TGCAGCGGGCAGGGCGGCGGGGAGCTGTTTTTT. This codes for CSGQGGGELFF.

V is TRBV19 and J is TRBJ2-1, with TRBD1 matching over 9 bases. The CDR3 totals 13 residues. CDR1 and CDR2 from the germline V gene are LNHDA and SQIVND (reference sequence). V lost 10 bases, J lost 9 bases, and 10 bases stayed unmatched. The CDR3 sequence is CATGTGRFGEQFF. CDR3 nucleotide sequence: TGTGCCACGGGGACAGGGAGGTTTGGTGAGCAGTTCTTC.

The V gene is TRBV3-1 (or the pseudogene TRBV3-2), the J gene TRBJ2-2, with 7 nucleotides matching TRBD1. Germline CDR1 reads LGHDT; CDR2 reads YNNKEL (reference sequence). V lost 3 bases to trimming and J lost 5 bases; unmatched junction nucleotides: 3. The CDR3 runs to 14 residues. CDR3 region: CASSHSQGTGELFF. The DNA for the CDR3 is TGTGCCAGCAGCCACTCACAGGGGACCGGGGAGCTGTTTTTT.

The V gene is TRBV19, the J gene TRBJ2-1; no reliable D call. The CDR3 is 16 residues long. Trimming cost V 4 bases and J 3 bases, with 16 bases left between them. Germline-derived CDR1 and CDR2 are LNHDA and SQIVND (reference sequence). The CDR3 sequence: CASSSRTAKNYNEQFF. The CDR3 DNA reads TGTGCCAGTAGTAGTCGAACAGCCAAAAACTACAATGAGCAGTTCTTC. Based on the CDR3 plus reference TRBV19 and TRBJ2-1, the full variable domain is DGGITQSPKYLFRKEGQNVTLSCEQNLNHDAMYWYRQDPGQGLRLIYYSQIVNDFQKGDIAEGYSVSREKKESFPLTVTSAQKNPTAFYLCASSSRTAKNYNEQFFGPGTRLTVL.

The chain uses TRBV25-1 and TRBJ1-2; D is ambiguous. The ends were cut back, 8 bases at V and 6 bases at J, with 13 bases in the middle. The germline CDR1 and CDR2 sequences are MGHDK and SYGVNS. CDR3 size: 12 residues. The CDR3 region is CASYGYGDGYTF. The CDR3 coding sequence is TGTGCCAGCTACGGTTACGGGGATGGCTACACCTTC.

The chain employs TRBV29-1 and TRBJ1-4, with 7 bases aligning to TRBD1. Per germline, CDR1 SQVTM and CDR2 ANQGSEA. The J segment lost 4 bases and the V segment lost 7 bases, leaving 6 bases of the junction unmatched. This CDR3 spans 13 amino acids. The CDR3 nucleotides read TGCAGCGCCCTCCGGGACAGTAATGAAAAACTGTTTTTT. Translated, it gives CSALRDSNEKLFF.

The genes are TRBV3-1 (or the pseudogene TRBV3-2) and TRBJ1-6; D is unclear. The V gene's germline CDR1 is LGHDT and CDR2 YNNKEL (reference sequence). With 1 base removed from V and 5 bases from J, the gap between germline ends came to 6 bases. This CDR3 spans 14 amino acids. DNA for the CDR3: TGTGCCAGCAGCCAAGGAATAGATAATTCACCCCTCCACTTT. Amino acids: CASSQGIDNSPLHF.

The CDR3 protein is CASSTAYRGSGNTIYF. The DNA for the CDR3 is TGTGCCAGCAGCACAGCTTACAGGGGATCTGGAAACACCATATATTTT. The rearrangement joins TRBV7-9 to TRBJ1-3; 7 bases map to TRBD1. Per the germline V gene, CDR1 is SEHNR and CDR2 is FQNEAQ (reference sequence). J gave up 1 base and V 5 bases, and 8 bases lay outside the gene matches. This CDR3 has 16 amino acids.

The chain employs TRBV30 and TRBJ1-3, with D unresolved. There are 11 residues in the CDR3. Germline V gives CDR1 GTSNPN, CDR2 SVGIG (reference sequence). Between the trimmed V and J ends, which lost 5 bases and 6 bases, there was a span of 8 bases. DNA of the CDR3: TGTGCCTGGGGACCTAAAAACACCATATATTTT. Residues: CAWGPKNTIYF.